Given below is one T cell receptor (beta chain) in context. Its antigen is still unknown. No base-level quality is on record; no much larger clone is a single base apart. This sample was taken from a study of response to subunit inactivated influenza vaccine (dated by TCRdb to between 2018 and 2020). For the wider study: Deep quantitative profiling of the T cell receptor repertoire was used in the study to follow responses to a trivalent subunit inactivated influenza vaccine. Summary of the overall study and its limitations: The authors suggested that each seasonal influenza vaccination may recruit only a limited number of new T cells.

The library was produced with RT-PCR. The data were produced on an Illumina HiSeq 2500. Using fastp trimming at Q25 and MiXCR clonotype assembly, TCRdb reanalyzed the public sequencing data and kept in-frame beta chains. Merged by CDR3 protein, the rows form single entries marked with the most common genes and DNA. The sample includes about 650,000 distinct CDR3 sequences, with 15% to 19% observed a single time. The ten biggest clones cover 11% of the sample. The germline V gene encodes CDR1 MNHEY and CDR2 SVGAGI. Trimming costs V 0 bases and J 3 bases, and their ends lie 6 bases apart. The CDR3 covers 13 residues, taking in both the cysteine and the phenylalanine. Only the CDR3 DNA stays, 39 bases, in frame from base 1.

This chain joins TRBV6-5 to TRBJ2-7; the D segment cannot be called with confidence. The sequences come from PBMCs from blood, collected about 11 days after vaccination. The source of this sequence is a man aged 45-60 years who received an inactivated influenza vaccine. Donor details come from another sample of the same person, matched by shared clones. The nucleotide sequence reads as follows: TGTGCCAGCAGTTACTCGGCAGGCTACGAGCAGTACTTC. The resulting protein is CASSYSAGYEQYF.